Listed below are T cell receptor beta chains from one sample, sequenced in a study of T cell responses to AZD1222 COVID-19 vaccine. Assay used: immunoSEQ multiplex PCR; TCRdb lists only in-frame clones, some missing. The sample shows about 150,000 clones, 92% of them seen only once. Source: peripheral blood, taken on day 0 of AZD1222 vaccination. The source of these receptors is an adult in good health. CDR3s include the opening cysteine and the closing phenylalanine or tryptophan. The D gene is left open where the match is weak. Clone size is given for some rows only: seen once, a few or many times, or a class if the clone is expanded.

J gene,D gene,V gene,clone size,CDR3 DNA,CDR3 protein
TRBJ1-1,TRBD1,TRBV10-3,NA,TGTGCCAGCCAGGGGGGCCCCACTGAAGCTTTCTTT,CASQGGPTEAFF
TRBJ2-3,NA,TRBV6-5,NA,TGTGCCAGCAGAAGAACAGGAGCGAAAGATACGCAGTATTTT,CASRRTGAKDTQYF
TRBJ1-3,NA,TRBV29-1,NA,TGCAGCGTTCTCCCGGATGACAGAAACACCATATATTTT,CSVLPDDRNTIYF
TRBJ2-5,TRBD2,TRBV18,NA,TGTGCCAGCTCAAGGACTAGCGGGGCCCTCGAGGAGACCCAGTACTTC,CASSRTSGALEETQYF
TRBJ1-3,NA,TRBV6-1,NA,TGTGCCAGCAGTGAGGGGTCAAGACACACCATATATTTT,CASSEGSRHTIYF
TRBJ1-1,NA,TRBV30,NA,TGTGCCTGGGCAGGGGTAGGTCCTGAAGCTTTCTTT,CAWAGVGPEAFF
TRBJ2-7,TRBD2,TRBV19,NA,TGTGCCAGTAGTATGGGGGTCCGGACTAGCGGGAGCTACGAGCAGTACTTC,CASSMGVRTSGSYEQYF
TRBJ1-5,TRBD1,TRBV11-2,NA,TGTGCCAGCAGCTCCGGGGACAGAAACCTTAGCAATCAGCCCCAGCATTTT,CASSSGDRNLSNQPQHF
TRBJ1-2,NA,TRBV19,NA,TGTGCCAGTACCCCCCGCAGGGGACGGGCTGGCTACACCTTC,CASTPRRGRAGYTF
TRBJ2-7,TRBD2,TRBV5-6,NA,TGTGCCAGCAGCCGCGGACTAGCGGAGTCCTACGAGCAGTACTTC,CASSRGLAESYEQYF
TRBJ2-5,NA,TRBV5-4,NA,TGTGCCAGCAGCTTGTACGGGCAAGAGACCCAGTACTTC,CASSLYGQETQYF
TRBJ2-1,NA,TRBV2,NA,TGTGCCAGCAGACGAACTACAGGGTTTAGTGAGCAGTTCTTC,CASRRTTGFSEQFF
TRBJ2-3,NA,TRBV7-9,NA,TGTGCTAGCAGCCGTATTGAGGAAGATACGCAGTATTTT,CASSRIEEDTQYF
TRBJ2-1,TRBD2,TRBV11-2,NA,TGTGCCAGCAGAGAAGCGGGGGGGGTAAATGAGCAGTTCTTC,CASREAGGVNEQFF
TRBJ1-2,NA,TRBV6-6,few,TGTGCCAGCACGGGACCAAACTATGGCTACACCTTC,CASTGPNYGYTF
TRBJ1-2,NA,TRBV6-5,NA,TGTGCCAGCAGTCGAAGACAAAGCAACTATGGCTACACCTTC,CASSRRQSNYGYTF
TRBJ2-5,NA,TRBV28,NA,TGTGCCAGCAGGTCCGGGGCAATAAACGCGGGTTGGGGGACCCAGTACTTC,CASRSGAINAGWGTQYF
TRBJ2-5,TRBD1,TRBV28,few,TGTGCCAGCAGTTTCGGGACAGGGTTGCCCCCTCAAAGGGAGACCCAGTACTTC,CASSFGTGLPPQRETQYF
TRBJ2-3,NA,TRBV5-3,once,TGTGCCAGAAGCCCCAGGGGGGGAGCAGCGGATACGCAGTATTTT,CARSPRGGAADTQYF
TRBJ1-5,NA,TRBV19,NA,TGTGCCAGTAGTATCGACCACAGGGTGGGGAATCAGCCCCAGCATTTT,CASSIDHRVGNQPQHF
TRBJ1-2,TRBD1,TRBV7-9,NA,TGTGCCAGCAGCCCGTCCGGGACAGGGGGCAACTATGGCTACACCTTC,CASSPSGTGGNYGYTF